This TCR beta chain emerged from a study of T cell changes during pregnancy in multiple sclerosis. The table came from immunoSEQ multiplex PCR; TCRdb's copy has only in-frame clones and leaves some out. The sample holds 90,000 to 120,000 clones, roughly 92% seen once. This CDR3 has 16 amino acids. With V trimmed by 5 bases and J by 4 bases, 14 bases remained unmatched. The germline gives CDR1 MNHEY, CDR2 SMNVEV (reference sequence). The sequences come from peripheral blood, collected in the third trimester of pregnancy. This TCR was recovered from a female donor in good health, enrolled as a control in a pregnancy study. The chain is built from TRBV27 and TRBJ2-7; 7 positions match TRBD1. The CDR3 sequence: CASSPRKLAGGYEQYF. The CDR3 nucleotides read TGTGCCAGCAGTCCCAGGAAACTGGCAGGGGGTTACGAGCAGTACTTC.